The 21 T cell receptor beta chains reported below all come from one sample, sequenced in a study of human versus mouse CDR3 diversity and MHC coevolution. Measured with immunoSEQ multiplex PCR; TCRdb has only the in-frame clones, and not every one. Of approximately 81,000 clones listed, roughly 93% were seen once; the top ten hold 1.1% to 1.5%. Source material: naive CD4+ T cells from blood. The subset is: CD45RO-negative CD62L-positive naive CD4 T cells. The receptors originated from a person between 30 and 69 years old in good health.

The CDR3 DNA sequence: TGTGCCAGCAGTTACCCCAACAATGAGCAGTTCTTC. As protein: CASSYPNNEQFF. V and J are TRBV6-5 and TRBJ2-1; the D is unclear. The length of the CDR3 is 12 residues. Germline-derived CDR1 and CDR2 are MNHEY and SVGAGI. The V gene lost 2 bases and the J gene lost 5 bases, with 4 bases spanning the gap.

This rearrangement joins TRBV6-5 to TRBJ2-5, with TRBD2 matching over 15 bases. The DNA end is more similar to TRBJ2-7, so the J call may be wrong. Germline CDR1 is MNHEY and CDR2 is SVGAGI. CDR3 size: 15 residues. The CDR3 reads CATRTSGGAIDEQYF. The CDR3 DNA sequence: TGTGCCACACGGACTAGCGGGGGGGCAATCGACGAGCAGTACTTC.

The chain combines TRBV19 with TRBJ1-5, with 8 positions matching TRBD1. Per germline, CDR1 LNHDA and CDR2 SQIVND (reference sequence). The CDR3 sequence is 15 residues long. With 7 bases clipped from V and 1 base from J, the junction kept 6 bases outside the gene matches. The CDR3 region is CASTGQGGSNQPQHF. The CDR3 DNA is TGTGCCAGTACTGGACAGGGAGGGAGCAATCAGCCCCAGCATTTT.

This chain's CDR3 is CASSVAGFDQPQHF. The CDR3 DNA is TGTGCCAGCAGCGTAGCAGGGTTCGATCAGCCCCAGCATTTT. The chain has TRBV9 and TRBJ1-5, with TRBD1 as a possible D gene (5 bases). The CDR3 is made up of 14 amino acids. In germline, CDR1 is SGDLS, CDR2 YYNGEE. Trimming stripped 0 bases from V and 5 bases from J, with 9 bases between.

The chain carries TRBV6-1 and TRBJ1-3; TRBD1 aligns across 8 bases. Germline-derived CDR1 and CDR2 are MNHNS and SASEGT. The CDR3 is made up of 14 amino acids. V lost 7 bases, J lost 4 bases, and 6 bases stayed unmatched. This CDR3 reads CASTRQGSGNTIYF. The CDR3 bases are TGTGCCAGCACAAGACAGGGGTCCGGAAACACCATATATTTT.

The CDR3 region has the DNA TGTGCCAGCAGTACCGAGGGGGCACCTTCTCACACTGAAGCTTTCTTT. Translating gives CASSTEGAPSHTEAFF. The chain couples TRBV7-3 to TRBJ1-1; 7 bases line up with TRBD1. This CDR3 has 16 residues. Germline assignment: CDR1 SGHTA and CDR2 FQGTGA. V gave up 6 bases and J gave up 3 bases; unmatched junction bases: 13. Looking up the rest from reference TRBV7-3 and TRBJ1-1 gives the full variable domain: GAGVSQTPSNKVTEKGKYVELRCDPISGHTALYWYRQSLGQGPEFLIYFQGTGAADDSGLPNDRFFAVRPEGSVSTLKIQRTERGDSAVYLCASSTEGAPSHTEAFFGQGTRLTVV.

The V and J genes are TRBV4-2 and TRBJ2-5; 8 bases align to TRBD2. From germline, CDR1 is LGHNA and CDR2 YNFKEQ. CDR3 size: 17 residues. V shed 1 base, J shed 4 bases, and the junction held 11 bases outside the gene matches. The CDR3 here is CASSQGPVTSGLETQYF. The CDR3 coding sequence is TGTGCCAGCAGCCAAGGCCCCGTTACTAGCGGCCTAGAGACCCAGTACTTC.

The chain is built from TRBV5-4 and TRBJ2-1; 8 nucleotides align to TRBD1. The trim removed 4 bases at V and 5 bases at J, leaving 8 bases unmatched. Germline CDR1 reads SGHNT; CDR2 reads YYREEE (reference sequence). The CDR3 totals 15 residues. As DNA, the CDR3 is TGTGCCAGCAGCCCCAACCCGGACAGGGACAATGAGCAGTTCTTC. It encodes CASSPNPDRDNEQFF.

The CDR3 DNA sequence: TGTGCCAGCAGTTTATGGACAGGGGGCGGGTTGGGTGGCTACACCTTC. Amino acids: CASSLWTGGGLGGYTF. The chain employs TRBV28 and TRBJ1-2; 10 bases map to TRBD1. Germline CDR1 MDHEN, CDR2 SYDVKM. The CDR3 length is 16 residues. J lost 7 bases, V lost 0 bases, and 8 bases had no gene match.

The CDR3 DNA sequence: TGTGCCAGCAGCTTAGAACAGGGCTCCTACAATGAGCAGTTCTTC. This gives the protein CASSLEQGSYNEQFF. The chain is built from TRBV7-3 and TRBJ2-1; D might be TRBD1 (6 bases). The CDR3 covers 15 residues. Germline CDR1 is SGHTA and CDR2 is FQGTGA. V was cut by 2 bases and J by 0 bases, with 8 bases left in between.

The chain uses TRBV28 and TRBJ1-3; D is possibly TRBD1 (5 bases). Per the germline V gene, CDR1 is MDHEN and CDR2 is SYDVKM. The CDR3 extends over 16 amino acids. The germline V and J ends were trimmed by 8 bases and 0 bases, with 17 bases remaining between them. The CDR3: CASGSGADRSGNTIYF. In nucleotides, the CDR3 is TGTGCCAGCGGGAGCGGGGCAGACCGCTCTGGAAACACCATATATTTT.

The V call is TRBV4-3, the J call TRBJ1-1, with 11 bases identical to TRBD1. Germline V gives CDR1 LGHNA, CDR2 YSLEER. After removal of 1 base from V and 4 bases from J, the junction contained 2 bases not matched to a gene. The CDR3 is made up of 15 amino acids. CDR3 coding DNA: TGCGCCAGCAGCCAAGTTGGGACAGGGGGCACTGAAGCTTTCTTT. Translating it yields CASSQVGTGGTEAFF.

The chain is built from TRBV4-3 and TRBJ2-5; D remains ambiguous. The CDR3 is 10 amino acids. CDR1 and CDR2 (germline): LGHNA, YSLEER. Trimming shortened V by 8 bases and J by 4 bases, and 5 bases separated the two germline ends. The CDR3 loop reads CASVGETQYF. The CDR3 DNA reads TGCGCCAGCGTCGGAGAGACCCAGTACTTC.

This rearrangement joins TRBV6-5 to TRBJ2-5; D possibly corresponds to TRBD2 (5 bases). Trimming stripped 5 bases from V and 7 bases from J, with 17 bases between. The CDR3 is 14 amino acids. Germline assignment: CDR1 MNHEY and CDR2 SVGAGI. CDR3 loop: CASSPPGGLRTQYF. CDR3 nucleotides: TGTGCCAGCAGTCCCCCGGGCGGGCTAAGGACCCAGTACTTC.

The genes are TRBV27 and TRBJ1-6; possible D gene TRBD1, 6 bases. Germline assignment: CDR1 MNHEY and CDR2 SMNVEV (reference sequence). Trimming took 3 bases from V and 5 from J, leaving 8 bases between them. The CDR3 is 14 amino acids. Here the CDR3 DNA reads TGTGCCAGCAGTTTCCGGACAGATAATTCACCCCTCCACTTT. Encoded protein: CASSFRTDNSPLHF.

The chain uses TRBV30 and TRBJ1-3; D perhaps matches TRBD1 (5 bases). CDR1 and CDR2 from the germline V gene are GTSNPN and SVGIG (reference sequence). V lost 4 bases and J 1 base, leaving 11 bases between the germline ends. CDR3 size: 14 residues. The CDR3 sequence: CAWTLGGSGNTIYF. The CDR3 DNA follows: TGTGCCTGGACGCTCGGGGGTTCTGGAAACACCATATATTTT. The full variable domain, with the rest looked up from reference TRBV30 and TRBJ1-3, is SQTIHQWPATLVQPVGSPLSLECTVEGTSNPNLYWYRQAAGRGLQLLFYSVGIGQISSEVPQNLSASRPQDRQFILSSKKLLLSDSGFYLCAWTLGGSGNTIYFGEGSWLTVV.

V gene TRBV6-5 combines with J gene TRBJ2-5, with D hard to call. The V end was cut by 6 bases, the J end by 11 bases, with 22 bases between. The germline V gene encodes CDR1 MNHEY and CDR2 SVGAGI. There are 14 residues in the CDR3. The CDR3 protein is CASSPAPSLGPQYF. CDR3 nucleotides: TGTGCCAGCAGCCCCGCCCCCAGCCTTGGGCCACAGTACTTC.

This clone is a singleton in its sample. The rearrangement joins TRBV11-2 to TRBJ2-1; unclear D gene. Germline V gene data show CDR1 as SGHAT and CDR2 as FQNNGV. Trimming shortened V by 0 bases and J by 15 bases, and 12 bases separated the two germline ends. This CDR3 comprises 12 residues. CDR3 sequence (DNA): TGTGCCAGCAGCTTAGAACTAAGTTCCTCGTTCTTC. Its protein is CASSLELSSSFF. The complete variable domain, with remaining parts taken from reference TRBV11-2 and TRBJ2-1, reads EAGVAQSPRYKIIEKRQSVAFWCNPISGHATLYWYQQILGQGPKLLIQFQNNGVVDDSQLPKDRFSAERLKGVDSTLKIQPAKLEDSAVYLCASSLELSSSFFGPGTRLTVL.

The chain combines TRBV9 with TRBJ2-1; 7 bases map to TRBD2. This CDR3 is 17 amino acids long. J gave up 7 bases and V 2 bases, and 15 bases lay outside the gene matches. Germline V gene data show CDR1 as SGDLS and CDR2 as YYNGEE. CDR3 sequence reads: CASSVTPGGGGENEQFF. In DNA, the CDR3 is TGTGCCAGCAGCGTGACCCCGGGAGGCGGCGGTGAGAATGAGCAGTTCTTC.

J is TRBJ1-4 and V is TRBV19; a weak D match, TRBD1 (6 bases). Germline values: CDR1 LNHDA, CDR2 SQIVND (reference sequence). V lost 0 bases to trimming and J lost 3 bases, with 17 bases between them. The CDR3 is 18 residues long. Here the CDR3 DNA reads TGTGCCAGTAGTATAGAGTGGGGGCGGAGCGGAGCTAATGAAAAACTGTTTTTT. Translating gives CASSIEWGRSGANEKLFF.

The J gene is TRBJ1-6, the V gene TRBV15; D is perhaps TRBD1 (6 bases). Germline values: CDR1 LNHNV, CDR2 YYDKDF (reference sequence). CDR3 length: 15 residues. Trimming pared 1 base from V and 5 bases from J, leaving 9 bases between. CDR3: CATSRAQGDNSPLHF. The CDR3 nucleotides are TGTGCCACCAGCAGAGCACAGGGAGATAATTCACCCCTCCACTTT.